This T cell receptor beta chain was retrieved from a study of blood T cell repertoires in COVID-19. V dropped 4 bases and J dropped 3 bases, with 8 bases sitting between them. CDR3 length equals 12 residues. Germline CDR1 is SGHRS and CDR2 is YFSETQ. In its sample, this clone was seen once. Other nucleotide sequences from this sample produce the same CDR3. Produced via immunoSEQ multiplex PCR; TCRdb's table is partial and in-frame only. This repertoire shows fewer than 350,000 clones, 90% found once; its top ten account for about 1.5%. The chain links TRBV5-1 to TRBJ2-7; possible D gene TRBD1, 5 bases. The sequenced sample was PBMCs or T cells enriched from blood (not recorded which). This TCR was recovered from a woman younger than 35 with acute COVID-19. CDR3: CASSLQGYEQYF. CDR3 DNA: TGCGCCAGCAGCCTTCAGGGCTACGAGCAGTACTTC.